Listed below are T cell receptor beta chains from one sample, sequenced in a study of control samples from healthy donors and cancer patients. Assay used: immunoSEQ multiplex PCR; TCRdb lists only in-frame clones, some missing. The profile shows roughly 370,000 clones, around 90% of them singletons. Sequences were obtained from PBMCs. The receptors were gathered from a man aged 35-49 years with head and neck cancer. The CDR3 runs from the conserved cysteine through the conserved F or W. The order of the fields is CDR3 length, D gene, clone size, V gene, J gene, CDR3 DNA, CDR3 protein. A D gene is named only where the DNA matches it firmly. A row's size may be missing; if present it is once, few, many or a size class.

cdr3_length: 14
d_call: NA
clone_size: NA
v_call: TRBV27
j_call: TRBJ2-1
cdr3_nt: TGTGCCAGCAGTACCCCGGGACGGAACAATGAGCAGTTCTTC
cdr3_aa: CASSTPGRNNEQFF

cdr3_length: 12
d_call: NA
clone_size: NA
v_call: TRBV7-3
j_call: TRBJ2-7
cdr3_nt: TGTGCCAGCAGCTCAGAGCGAGGCGAGCAGTACTTC
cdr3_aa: CASSSERGEQYF

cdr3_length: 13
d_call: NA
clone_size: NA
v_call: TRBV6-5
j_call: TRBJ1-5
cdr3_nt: TGTGCCAGCAGACCTGGGATTTATCAGCCCCAGCATTTT
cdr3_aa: CASRPGIYQPQHF

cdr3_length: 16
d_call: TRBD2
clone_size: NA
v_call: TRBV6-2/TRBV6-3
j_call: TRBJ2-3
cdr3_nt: TGTGCCAGCAGTTCCCTACTAGCGGGCCACACAGATACGCAGTATTTT
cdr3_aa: CASSSLLAGHTDTQYF

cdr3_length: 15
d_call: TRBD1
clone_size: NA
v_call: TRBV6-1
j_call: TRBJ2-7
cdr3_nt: TGTGCCAGCAGTGAAGAACAGGGGAGCTCCTACGAGCAGTACTTC
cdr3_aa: CASSEEQGSSYEQYF

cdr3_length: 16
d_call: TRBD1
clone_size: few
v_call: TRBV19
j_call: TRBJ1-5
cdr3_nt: TGTGCCAGTAGTAGTCCCCGGGACAGGGTTGATCAGCCCCAGCATTTT
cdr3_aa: CASSSPRDRVDQPQHF

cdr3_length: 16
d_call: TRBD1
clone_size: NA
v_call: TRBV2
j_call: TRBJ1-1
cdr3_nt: TGTGCCAGCAGGGCCGGAACAGGGGGTCTGGGCACTGAAGCTTTCTTT
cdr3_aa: CASRAGTGGLGTEAFF

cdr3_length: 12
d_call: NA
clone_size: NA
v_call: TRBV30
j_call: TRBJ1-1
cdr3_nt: TGTGCCTGGGGCGGGGGGCACACTGAAGCTTTCTTT
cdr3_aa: CAWGGGHTEAFF

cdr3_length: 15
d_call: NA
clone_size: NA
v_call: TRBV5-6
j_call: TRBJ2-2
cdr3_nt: TGTGCCAGCAGCTTGGTCTTAGGGAACACCGGGGAGCTGTTTTTT
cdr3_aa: CASSLVLGNTGELFF

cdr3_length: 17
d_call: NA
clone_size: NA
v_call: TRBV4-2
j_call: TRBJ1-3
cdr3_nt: TGTGCCAGCAGCCAAGATGGTGCAGGGCTGGGTGGAAACACCATATATTTT
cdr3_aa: CASSQDGAGLGGNTIYF

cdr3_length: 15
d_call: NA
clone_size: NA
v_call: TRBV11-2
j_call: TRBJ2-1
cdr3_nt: TGTGCCAGCAGCTTAGAAGCGACCCTAGGGAATGAGCAGTTCTTC
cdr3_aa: CASSLEATLGNEQFF

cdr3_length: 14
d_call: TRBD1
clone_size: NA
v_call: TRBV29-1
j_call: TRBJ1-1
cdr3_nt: TGCAGCGTTGATTTTTCGGGACAGTACACTGAAGCTTTCTTT
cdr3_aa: CSVDFSGQYTEAFF

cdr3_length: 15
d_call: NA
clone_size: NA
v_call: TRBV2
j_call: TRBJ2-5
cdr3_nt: TGTGCCAGCAGGGCCTGGACAGTTGAATCGGAGACCCAGTACTTC
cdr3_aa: CASRAWTVESETQYF

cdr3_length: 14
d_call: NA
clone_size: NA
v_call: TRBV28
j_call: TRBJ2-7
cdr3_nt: TGTGCCAGCAGTTTAGCGGGACAACGATACGAGCAGTACTTC
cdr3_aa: CASSLAGQRYEQYF

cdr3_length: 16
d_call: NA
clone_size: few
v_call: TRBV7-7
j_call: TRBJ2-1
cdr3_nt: TGTGCTAGCAGCACCTCTTCCGGGCCCAGATACAATGAGCAGTTCTTC
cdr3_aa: CASSTSSGPRYNEQFF

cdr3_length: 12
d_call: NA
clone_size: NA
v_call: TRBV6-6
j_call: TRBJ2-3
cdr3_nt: TGTGCCAGCAGCCCTGATCCAGGGGCGCAGTATTTT
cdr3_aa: CASSPDPGAQYF

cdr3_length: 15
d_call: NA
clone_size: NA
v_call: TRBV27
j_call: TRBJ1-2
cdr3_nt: TGTGCCAGCAGTTTACTGGGACCTTCACACTATGGCTACACCTTC
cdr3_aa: CASSLLGPSHYGYTF

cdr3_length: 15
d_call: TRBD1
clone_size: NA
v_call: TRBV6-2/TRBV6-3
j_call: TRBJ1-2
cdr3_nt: TGTGCCAGCAGTTACTCGGGACAGGGTATTCGTGGCTACACCTTC
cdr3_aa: CASSYSGQGIRGYTF

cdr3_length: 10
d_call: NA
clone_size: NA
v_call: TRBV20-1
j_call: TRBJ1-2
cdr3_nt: TGCAGTGCTAGATTAGGTGGCTACACCTTC
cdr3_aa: CSARLGGYTF

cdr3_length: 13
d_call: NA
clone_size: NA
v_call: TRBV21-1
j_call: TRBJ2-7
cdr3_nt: TGTGCCAGCAGCGACCGATCCTCCTACGAGCAGTACTTC
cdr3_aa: CASSDRSSYEQYF

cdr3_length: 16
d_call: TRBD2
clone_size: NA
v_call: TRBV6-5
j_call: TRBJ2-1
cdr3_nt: TGTGCCAGCAGTTACTCCGCGGGGGGGCTTGTAAATGAGCAGTTCTTC
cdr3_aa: CASSYSAGGLVNEQFF

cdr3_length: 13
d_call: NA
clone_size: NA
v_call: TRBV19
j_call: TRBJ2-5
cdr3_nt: TGTGCCAGTAAAAGGACGCTTCAAGAGACCCAGTACTTC
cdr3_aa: CASKRTLQETQYF

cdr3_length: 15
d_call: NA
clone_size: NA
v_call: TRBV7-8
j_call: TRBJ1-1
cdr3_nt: TGTGCCAGCAGCTTTCAGGGGAAGGATGGCACTGAAGCTTTCTTT
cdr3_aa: CASSFQGKDGTEAFF